This is a list of T cell receptor beta chains from one sample in a study of cytomegalovirus exposure and HLA in healthy donors. Method: immunoSEQ multiplex PCR; TCRdb's copy keeps in-frame clones and lacks some. The sample records roughly 170,000 clones, around 84% being singletons. The material sequenced was PBMCs. These receptor sequences come from a girl aged 2-9 years in good health and CMV-seropositive. CDR3s include the opening cysteine and the closing phenylalanine or tryptophan. A D gene is named only where the DNA matches it firmly. Clone size, where shown, is once, few, many, or a class for clones that have expanded.

d_call	v_call	clone_size	j_call	cdr3_aa	cdr3_nt
TRBD1	TRBV18	-	TRBJ1-1	CASSPRTGWVPEAFF	TGTGCCAGCTCACCTCGGACAGGGTGGGTCCCTGAAGCTTTCTTT
-	TRBV5-4	-	TRBJ2-6	CASSLSPTGISGANVLTF	TGTGCCAGCAGCTTGTCGCCGACAGGAATTTCTGGGGCCAACGTCCTGACTTTC
-	TRBV28	-	TRBJ2-7	CASSRQASSYEQYF	TGTGCCAGCAGTCGGCAGGCCAGCTCCTACGAGCAGTACTTC
TRBD1	TRBV4-2	-	TRBJ2-7	CASSQDRGGQGSGGAYF	TGTGCCAGCAGCCAAGATCGAGGGGGACAGGGGTCCGGGGGTGCGTACTTC
TRBD1	TRBV28	-	TRBJ1-2	CASSRSTGTGGWIGYTF	TGTGCCAGCAGCCGTTCGACCGGGACAGGGGGCTGGATCGGCTACACCTTC
TRBD2	TRBV7-7	-	TRBJ2-1	CASSTGGGYNEQFF	TGTGCCAGCTCTACGGGGGGAGGATACAATGAGCAGTTCTTC
TRBD1	TRBV19	once	TRBJ2-7	CASSLSPDRSSYEQYF	TGTGCCAGTAGCTTATCTCCGGACAGGAGCTCCTACGAGCAGTACTTC
-	TRBV20-1	-	TRBJ2-1	CSARDIGGQFF	TGCAGTGCTAGAGATATCGGCGGGCAGTTCTTC
TRBD2	TRBV5-4	-	TRBJ2-1	CASSTDSGVYNEQFF	TGTGCCAGCAGCACGGATAGCGGGGTTTACAATGAGCAGTTCTTC
-	TRBV28	-	TRBJ1-5	CASSLVHRNQPQHF	TGTGCCAGCAGTTTAGTACACCGCAATCAGCCCCAGCATTTT
-	TRBV29-1	-	TRBJ2-7	CSVVGSGVHEQYF	TGCAGCGTTGTTGGGTCAGGGGTTCACGAGCAGTACTTC
-	TRBV5-1	-	TRBJ2-3	CASSDPITRADTQYF	TGCGCCAGCAGCGATCCTATTACTAGGGCGGATACGCAGTATTTT
-	TRBV6-4	-	TRBJ2-7	CASSDSAGGSYEQYF	TGTGCCAGCAGTGACTCGGCGGGTGGCTCTTACGAGCAGTACTTC
-	TRBV5-1	-	TRBJ2-7	CASSFSGVTEQYF	TGCGCCAGCAGCTTTTCGGGAGTTACTGAGCAGTACTTC
-	TRBV29-1	-	TRBJ2-1	CSVDYGRRRGEQFF	TGCAGCGTTGACTATGGCAGACGGCGGGGTGAGCAGTTCTTC
TRBD2	TRBV28	once	TRBJ2-1	CASSSTGTNYNEQFF	TGTGCCAGCAGTTCGACCGGGACTAACTACAATGAGCAGTTCTTC
-	TRBV19	-	TRBJ1-2	CASSIYPGYTF	TGTGCCAGTAGTATATATCCTGGCTACACCTTC
-	TRBV4-1	once	TRBJ2-7	CASSQGIISRGREQYF	TGCGCCAGCAGCCAAGGTATAATCTCGCGCGGTCGCGAGCAGTACTTC
-	TRBV5-1	-	TRBJ2-7	CASSLGGPSYEQYF	TGCGCCAGCAGCTTGGGAGGGCCCTCCTACGAGCAGTACTTC
TRBD1	TRBV30	-	TRBJ1-2	CAWSVRAGGVGYTF	TGTGCCTGGAGTGTAAGGGCAGGGGGCGTTGGCTACACCTTC
TRBD2	TRBV5-1	-	TRBJ2-1	CASSRRLAGGYNEQFF	TGCGCCAGCAGCCGACGACTAGCGGGGGGATACAATGAGCAGTTCTTC
-	TRBV5-1	once	TRBJ1-1	CASSLASGLNTEAFF	TGCGCCAGCAGCTTGGCCTCAGGGTTGAACACTGAAGCTTTCTTT
-	TRBV5-4	-	TRBJ2-5	CASSLLSPQETQYF	TGTGCCAGCAGCTTACTGAGTCCGCAAGAGACCCAGTACTTC
-	TRBV7-9	-	TRBJ1-1	CASSLSIGGARNTEAFF	TGTGCCAGCAGCTTATCAATTGGAGGGGCCAGAAACACTGAAGCTTTCTTT
TRBD1	TRBV6-1	-	TRBJ2-1	CATLRRQGNYEQFF	TGTGCCACTCTCCGGAGACAGGGGAATTATGAGCAGTTCTTC
TRBD1	TRBV9	-	TRBJ1-2	CASNRGNYGYTF	TGTGCCAGCAACAGGGGAAACTATGGCTACACCTTC
-	TRBV7-3	-	TRBJ1-1	CASSLSRYTEAFF	TGTGCCAGCAGCTTAAGCAGATACACTGAAGCTTTCTTT
-	TRBV30	few	TRBJ2-7	CAWTGGYEQYF	TGTGCCTGGACCGGGGGTTACGAGCAGTACTTC
-	TRBV5-1	-	TRBJ2-1	CASSFTPRFLNEQFF	TGCGCCAGCAGCTTTACCCCGAGATTCCTCAATGAGCAGTTCTTC
TRBD1	TRBV7-2	-	TRBJ1-1	CASSLPGQGFTEAFF	TGTGCCAGCAGCTTACCGGGACAGGGTTTTACTGAAGCTTTCTTT
TRBD1	TRBV28	-	TRBJ2-3	CASSRPGQGTDTQYF	TGTGCCAGCAGCCGGCCGGGACAGGGCACAGATACGCAGTATTTT
-	TRBV9	-	TRBJ2-7	CASSADSPSYEQYF	TGTGCCAGCAGCGCGGACAGCCCCTCCTACGAGCAGTACTTC
TRBD1	TRBV30	few	TRBJ1-1	CAWNRGQGGRAEAFF	TGTGCCTGGAACCGGGGACAGGGCGGACGCGCTGAAGCTTTCTTT
TRBD1	TRBV5-6	-	TRBJ1-1	CASSSGLQGARTEAFF	TGTGCCAGCAGCTCGGGCCTACAGGGGGCGCGAACTGAAGCTTTCTTT